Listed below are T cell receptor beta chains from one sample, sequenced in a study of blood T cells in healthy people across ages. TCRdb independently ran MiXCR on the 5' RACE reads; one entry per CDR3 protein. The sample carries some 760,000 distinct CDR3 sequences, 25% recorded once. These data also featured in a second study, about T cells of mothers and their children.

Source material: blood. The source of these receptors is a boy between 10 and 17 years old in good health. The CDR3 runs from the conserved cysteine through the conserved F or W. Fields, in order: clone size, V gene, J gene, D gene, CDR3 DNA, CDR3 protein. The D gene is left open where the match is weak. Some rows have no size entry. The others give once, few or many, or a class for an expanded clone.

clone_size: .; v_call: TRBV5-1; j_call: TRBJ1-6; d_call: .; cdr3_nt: TGCGCCAGCAGCTTAGATGGGACGACACATAGCTCCTATAATTCACCCCTCCACTTT; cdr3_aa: CASSLDGTTHSSYNSPLHF
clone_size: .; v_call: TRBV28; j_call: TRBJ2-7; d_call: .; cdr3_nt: TGTGCCAGCATACGCAGGGGCGGGGGCCCCTACGAGCAGTACTTC; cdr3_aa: CASIRRGGGPYEQYF
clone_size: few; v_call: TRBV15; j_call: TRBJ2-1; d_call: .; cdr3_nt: TGTGCCACCAGCAGGAAAATCGCTAGCGTCTCCTACAATGAGCAGTTCTTC; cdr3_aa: CATSRKIASVSYNEQFF
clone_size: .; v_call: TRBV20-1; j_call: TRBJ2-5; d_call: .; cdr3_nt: TGCAGTGCCCCTGCGGAGGCCCAAGGGACCCAGTACTTC; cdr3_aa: CSAPAEAQGTQYF
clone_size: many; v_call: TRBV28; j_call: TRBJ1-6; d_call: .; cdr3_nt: TGTGCCAGCAGCCGACGGGACTATAATTCACCCCTCCACTTT; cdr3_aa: CASSRRDYNSPLHF
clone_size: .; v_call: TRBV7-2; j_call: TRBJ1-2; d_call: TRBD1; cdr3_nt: TGTGCCAGCAGCCCCGAGTCTATCGGACAGGGCTATGGCTACACCTTC; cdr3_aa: CASSPESIGQGYGYTF
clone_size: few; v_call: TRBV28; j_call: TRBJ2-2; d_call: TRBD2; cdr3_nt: TGTGCCAGCGGGACTAGCGGGACAAACACCGGGGAGCTGTTTTTT; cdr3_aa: CASGTSGTNTGELFF
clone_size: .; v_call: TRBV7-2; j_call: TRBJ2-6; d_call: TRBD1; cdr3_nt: TGTGCCAGCAGCTCGCCAGGGACAGGGGGGGGAAGGGCCAACGTCCTGACTTTC; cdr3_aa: CASSSPGTGGGRANVLTF
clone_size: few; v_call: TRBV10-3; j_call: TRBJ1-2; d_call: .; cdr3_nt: TGTGCCGTCAGTGAGTCGCCGGGTTATGGCTACACCTTC; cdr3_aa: CAVSESPGYGYTF
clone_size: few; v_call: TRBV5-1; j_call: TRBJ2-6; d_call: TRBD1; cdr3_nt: TGCGCCAGCAGCCCCGGACAGGTGAGCTCTGGGGCCAACGTCCTGACTTTC; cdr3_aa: CASSPGQVSSGANVLTF
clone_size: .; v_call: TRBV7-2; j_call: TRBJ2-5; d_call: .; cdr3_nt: TGTGCCAGCAGCTTAAGGAGCGGGCTGGGACAAGAGACCCAGTACTTC; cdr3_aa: CASSLRSGLGQETQYF
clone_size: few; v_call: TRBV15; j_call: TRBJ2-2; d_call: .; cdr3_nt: TGTGCCACCAGCAACACCGGGGAGCTGTTTTTT; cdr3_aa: CATSNTGELFF
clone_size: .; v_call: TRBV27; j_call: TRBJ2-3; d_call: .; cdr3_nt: TGTGCCAGCAGTTCAGGACTTTACACGCAGTATTTT; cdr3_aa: CASSSGLYTQYF
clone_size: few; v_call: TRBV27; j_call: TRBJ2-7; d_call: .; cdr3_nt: TGTGCCAGCAGTAACTGGTACGAGCAGTACTTC; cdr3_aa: CASSNWYEQYF
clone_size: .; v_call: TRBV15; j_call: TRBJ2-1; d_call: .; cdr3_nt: TGTGCCACCAGCAGAGAATCCGGGGGATGGCGCAATGAGCAGTTCTTC; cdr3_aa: CATSRESGGWRNEQFF
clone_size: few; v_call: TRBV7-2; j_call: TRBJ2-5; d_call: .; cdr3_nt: TGTGCCAGCAGCTCCTGGACACCTCCCATAGACCAGTACTTC; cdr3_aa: CASSSWTPPIDQYF
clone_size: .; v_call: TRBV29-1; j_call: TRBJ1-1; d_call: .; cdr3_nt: TGCAGCGTTGTGATACAGTACACTGAAGCTTTCTTT; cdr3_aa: CSVVIQYTEAFF
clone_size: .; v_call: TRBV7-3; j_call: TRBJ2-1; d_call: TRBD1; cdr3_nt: TGTGCCAGCAGCGAGAGGGACAGGAGCAATGAGCAGTTCTTC; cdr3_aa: CASSERDRSNEQFF
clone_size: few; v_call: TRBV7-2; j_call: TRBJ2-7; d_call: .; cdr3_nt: TGTGCCAGCAGCTCATACCTCAGCTACGAGCAGTACTTC; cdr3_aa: CASSSYLSYEQYF
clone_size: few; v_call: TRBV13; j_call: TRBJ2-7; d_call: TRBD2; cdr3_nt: TGTGCCAGCAGCGCTGGGACTAGCGGGCCCGCCTACGAGCAGTACTTC; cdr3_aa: CASSAGTSGPAYEQYF
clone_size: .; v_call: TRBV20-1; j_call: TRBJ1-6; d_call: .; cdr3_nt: TGCAGTGCTAGAGCCTCCGGGACCCCGTCTTCACCCCTCCACTTT; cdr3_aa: CSARASGTPSSPLHF
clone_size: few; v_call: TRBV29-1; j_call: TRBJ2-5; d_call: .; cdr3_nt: TGCAGCGTTTCGGTTCAAGAGACCCAGTACTTC; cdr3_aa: CSVSVQETQYF
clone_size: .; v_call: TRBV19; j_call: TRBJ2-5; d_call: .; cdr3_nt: TGTGCCAGTAGTATAGTTCAAGAGACCCAGTACTTC; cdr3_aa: CASSIVQETQYF
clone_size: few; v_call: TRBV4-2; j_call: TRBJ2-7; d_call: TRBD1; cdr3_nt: TGTGCCAGCAGCCAAGATTTAGAGGACAGGGTAGGGGTCTACGAGCAGTACTTC; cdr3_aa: CASSQDLEDRVGVYEQYF
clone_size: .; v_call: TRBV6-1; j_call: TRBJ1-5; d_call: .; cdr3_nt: TGTGCCAGCAGTGAAGTCGCGGTTAGCAATCAGCCCCAGCATTTT; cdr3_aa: CASSEVAVSNQPQHF
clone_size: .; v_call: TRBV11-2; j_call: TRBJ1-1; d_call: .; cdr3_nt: TGTGTCAGCAGCTTCCCGCCGGACACTGAAGCTTTCTTT; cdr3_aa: CVSSFPPDTEAFF
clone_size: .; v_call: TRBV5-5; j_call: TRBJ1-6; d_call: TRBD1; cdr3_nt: TGTGCCAGCAGCTTGGTGGGACAGGGGCGGGACTCACCCCTCCACTTT; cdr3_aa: CASSLVGQGRDSPLHF
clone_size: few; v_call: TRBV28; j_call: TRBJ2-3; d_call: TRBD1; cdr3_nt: TGTGCCAGCAACCCCGGGACAGGGGGCACAGATACGCAGTATTTT; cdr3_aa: CASNPGTGGTDTQYF
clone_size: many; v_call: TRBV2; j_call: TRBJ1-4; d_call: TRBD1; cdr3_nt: TGTGCCAGCCTCAGGGGGCTAGACGAAAAACTGTTTTTT; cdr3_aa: CASLRGLDEKLFF
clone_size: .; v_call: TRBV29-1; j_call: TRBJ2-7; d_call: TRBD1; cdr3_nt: TGCAGCGTTGCGGACAGGGGGAGCTCCTACGAGCAGTACTTC; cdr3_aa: CSVADRGSSYEQYF
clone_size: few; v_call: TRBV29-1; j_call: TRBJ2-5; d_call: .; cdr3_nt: TGCAGCGTTGTCCAGGGTGGGGAGACCCAGTACTTC; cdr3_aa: CSVVQGGETQYF
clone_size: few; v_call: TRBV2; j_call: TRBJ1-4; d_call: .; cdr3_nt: TGTGCCAGCACCCTAGCGGGGTGGGACGCAACTAATGAAAAACTGTTTTTT; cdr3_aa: CASTLAGWDATNEKLFF